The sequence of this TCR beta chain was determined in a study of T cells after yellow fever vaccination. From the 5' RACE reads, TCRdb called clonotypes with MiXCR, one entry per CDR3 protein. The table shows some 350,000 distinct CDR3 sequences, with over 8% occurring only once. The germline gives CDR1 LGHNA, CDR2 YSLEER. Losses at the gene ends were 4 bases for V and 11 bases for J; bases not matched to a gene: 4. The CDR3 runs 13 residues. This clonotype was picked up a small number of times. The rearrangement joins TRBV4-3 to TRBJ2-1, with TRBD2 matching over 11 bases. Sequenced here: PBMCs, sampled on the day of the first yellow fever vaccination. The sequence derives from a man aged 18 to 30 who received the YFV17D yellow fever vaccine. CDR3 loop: CASSLTSGGQQFF. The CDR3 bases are TGCGCCAGCAGCCTCACTAGCGGGGGACAGCAGTTCTTC.